This passage covers 2 T cell receptor beta chains from one sample sequenced in a study of T cell changes during pregnancy in multiple sclerosis. Measured with immunoSEQ multiplex PCR; TCRdb has only the in-frame clones, and not every one. The table records some 64,000 clones, 90% of them present only once. The source was peripheral blood, collected in the first trimester of pregnancy. Source of these receptors: a female donor in good health, enrolled as a control in a pregnancy study.

The chain links TRBV27 to TRBJ2-7; possible D gene TRBD2, 6 bases. From germline, CDR1 is MNHEY and CDR2 SMNVEV (reference sequence). Trimming shortened V by 6 bases and J by 12 bases, and 24 bases separated the two germline ends. CDR3 length equals 14 residues. CDR3 loop: CASSPGTDGLALYF. The CDR3, as DNA: TGTGCCAGCAGCCCCGGGACTGACGGCTTAGCGTTGTACTTC.

The rearrangement joins TRBV7-8 to TRBJ2-7, with 12 bases aligning to TRBD1. CDR3 size: 14 residues. Germline loops: CDR1 SGHVS, CDR2 FQNEAQ. J lost 6 bases, V lost 4 bases, and 4 bases had no gene match. CDR3 nucleotide sequence: TGTGCCAGCAGCTCCGGGACAGGGGGCGGCGAGCAGTACTTC. As protein: CASSSGTGGGEQYF.